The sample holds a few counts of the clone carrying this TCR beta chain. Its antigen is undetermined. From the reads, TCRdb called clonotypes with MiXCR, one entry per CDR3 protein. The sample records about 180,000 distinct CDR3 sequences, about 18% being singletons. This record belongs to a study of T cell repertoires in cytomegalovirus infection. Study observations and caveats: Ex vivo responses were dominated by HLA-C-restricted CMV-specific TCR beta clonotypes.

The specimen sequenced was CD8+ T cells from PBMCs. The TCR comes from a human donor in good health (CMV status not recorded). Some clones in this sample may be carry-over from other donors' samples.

The CDR3 here is CASIRNTGELFF. The CDR3 DNA sequence: TGTGCCAGCATTCGGAACACCGGGGAGCTGTTTTTT. V usage is TRBV12-3 or TRBV12-4 and J usage is TRBJ2-2, with D uncertain. V shed 7 bases and J shed 1 base, with 4 bases lying between them. The CDR3 has 12 residues.